The clone carrying this T cell receptor beta chain is a singleton in its sample. This CDR3 has 13 amino acids. V was clipped by 0 bases and J by 7 bases, with 10 bases between them. Germline V CDR1 and CDR2: SGHNT, YYREEE (reference sequence). Assay used: immunoSEQ multiplex PCR; TCRdb lists only in-frame clones, some missing. The sample yields hundreds of thousands of clones, approximately 96% seen once. The data belong to a study of shared clonotypes between healthy human individuals. CD8 cells classed as naive were CD45RO-negative and positively selected for CCR7, excluding terminally differentiated effector memory CD45RA+ cells.

The clonotype originates from a woman in her twenties or thirties in good health. Source material: naive CD8+ T cells sorted from blood. V is TRBV5-4 and J is TRBJ1-1, with D unresolved. CDR3: CASSLAGSVEAFF. The CDR3 nucleotides read TGTGCCAGCAGCTTGGCCGGGTCAGTTGAAGCTTTCTTT.